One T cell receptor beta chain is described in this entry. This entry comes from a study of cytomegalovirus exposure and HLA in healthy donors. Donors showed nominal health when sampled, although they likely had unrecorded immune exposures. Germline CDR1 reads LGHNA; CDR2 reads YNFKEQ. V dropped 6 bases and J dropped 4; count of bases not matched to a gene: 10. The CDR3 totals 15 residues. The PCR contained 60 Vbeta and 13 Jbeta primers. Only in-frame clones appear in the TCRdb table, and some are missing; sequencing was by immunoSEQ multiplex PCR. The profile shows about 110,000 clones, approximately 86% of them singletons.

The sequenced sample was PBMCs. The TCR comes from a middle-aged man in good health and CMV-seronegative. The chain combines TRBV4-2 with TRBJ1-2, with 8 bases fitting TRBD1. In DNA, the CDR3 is TGTGCCAGCAGTTCCGGACAGGGCCTGAGCTATGGCTACACCTTC. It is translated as CASSSGQGLSYGYTF.